The clone carrying this T cell receptor beta chain was seen repeatedly, ten times or more. Its target is not known. Trimming pared 4 bases from V and 0 bases from J, leaving 11 bases between. The germline gives CDR1 SGDLS, CDR2 YYNGEE. CDR3 length: 15 amino acids. By quantitative 5'-RACE with molecular barcodes, the TCR beta libraries were made. TCRdb processed the 5' RACE reads anew with MiXCR; each CDR3 protein has one entry. The profile shows about 39,000 distinct CDR3 sequences, around 10% of them singletons. These data come from a study of CD8 T cells in ankylosing spondylitis. Notes on the study in general: Relatively rare in peripheral blood, disease-linked clones were also CD8+. Both synovial fluid and blood in reactive arthritis had previously been reported to carry some motif variants. As reported, disease-linked clones showed significant enrichment in matched ankylosing spondylitis synovial fluid.

The rearrangement links TRBV9 to TRBJ2-1; D uncertain. The sequenced sample consisted of blood, either unsorted or a sorted T cell fraction (not recorded which). This TCR derives from a male donor with ankylosing spondylitis or in good health (not recorded which). The CDR3 DNA reads as TGTGCCAGCAGCAAAGACCCGGGCTCCTACAATGAGCAGTTCTTC. It codes for CASSKDPGSYNEQFF. Full variable domain (remainder filled in from reference TRBV9 and TRBJ2-1): DSGVTQTPKHLITATGQRVTLRCSPRSGDLSVYWYQQSLDQGLQFLIQYYNGEERAKGNILERFSAQQFPDLHSELNLSSLELGDSALYFCASSKDPGSYNEQFFGPGTRLTVL.